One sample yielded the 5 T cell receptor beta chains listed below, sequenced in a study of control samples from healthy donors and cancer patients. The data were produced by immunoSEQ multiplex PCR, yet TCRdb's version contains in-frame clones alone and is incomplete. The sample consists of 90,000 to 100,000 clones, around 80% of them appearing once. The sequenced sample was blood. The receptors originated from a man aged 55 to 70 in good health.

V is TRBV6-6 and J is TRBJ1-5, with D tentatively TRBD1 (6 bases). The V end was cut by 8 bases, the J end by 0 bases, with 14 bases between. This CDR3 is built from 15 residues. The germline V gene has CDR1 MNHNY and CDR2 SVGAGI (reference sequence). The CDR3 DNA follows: TGTGCCAGCGTCGCAGGGGCTAATAGCAATCAGCCCCAGCATTTT. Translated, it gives CASVAGANSNQPQHF.

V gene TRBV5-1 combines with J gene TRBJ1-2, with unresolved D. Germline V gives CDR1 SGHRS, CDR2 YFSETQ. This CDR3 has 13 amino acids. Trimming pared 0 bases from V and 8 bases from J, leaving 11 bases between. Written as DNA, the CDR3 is TGCGCCAGCAGCTTGGTTGGGTTAGGGGGCTACACCTTC. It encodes CASSLVGLGGYTF.

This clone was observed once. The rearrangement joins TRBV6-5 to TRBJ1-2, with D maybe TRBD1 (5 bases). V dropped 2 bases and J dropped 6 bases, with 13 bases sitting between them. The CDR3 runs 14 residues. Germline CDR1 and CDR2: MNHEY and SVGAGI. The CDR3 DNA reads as TGTGCCAGCAGTTACCGAACCGGGGGTGATGGCTACACCTTC. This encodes CASSYRTGGDGYTF.

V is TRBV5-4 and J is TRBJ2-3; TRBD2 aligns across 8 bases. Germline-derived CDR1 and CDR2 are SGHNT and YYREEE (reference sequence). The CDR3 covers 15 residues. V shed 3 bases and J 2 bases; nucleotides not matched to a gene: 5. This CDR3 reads CASSSIAGYTDTQYF. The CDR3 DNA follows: TGTGCCAGCAGCTCTATAGCGGGGTACACAGATACGCAGTATTTT. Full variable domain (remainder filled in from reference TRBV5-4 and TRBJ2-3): ETGVTQSPTHLIKTRGQQVTLRCSSQSGHNTVSWYQQALGQGPQFIFQYYREEENGRGNFPPRFSGLQFPNYSSELNVNALELDDSALYLCASSSIAGYTDTQYFGPGTRLTVL.

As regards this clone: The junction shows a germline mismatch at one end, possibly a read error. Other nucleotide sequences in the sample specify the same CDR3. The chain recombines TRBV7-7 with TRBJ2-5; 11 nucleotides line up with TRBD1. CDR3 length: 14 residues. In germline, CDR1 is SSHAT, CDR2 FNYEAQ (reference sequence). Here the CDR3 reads CASSRDRGQETQYF. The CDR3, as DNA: TGTGCTAGCAGCAGGGACAGGGGGCAAGAGACCCAGTACTTC.